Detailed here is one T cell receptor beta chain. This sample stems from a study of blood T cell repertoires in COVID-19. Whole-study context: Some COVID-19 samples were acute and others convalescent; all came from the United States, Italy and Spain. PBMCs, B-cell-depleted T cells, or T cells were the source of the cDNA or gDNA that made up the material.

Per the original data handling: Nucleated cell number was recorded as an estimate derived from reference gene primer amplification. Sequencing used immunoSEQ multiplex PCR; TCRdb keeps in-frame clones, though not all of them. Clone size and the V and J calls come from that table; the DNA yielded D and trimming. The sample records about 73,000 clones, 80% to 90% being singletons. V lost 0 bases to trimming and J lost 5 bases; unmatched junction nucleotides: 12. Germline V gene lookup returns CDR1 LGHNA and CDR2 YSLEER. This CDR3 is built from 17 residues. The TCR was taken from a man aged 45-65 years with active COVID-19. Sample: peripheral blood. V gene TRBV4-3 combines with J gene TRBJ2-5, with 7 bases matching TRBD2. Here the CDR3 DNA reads TGCGCCAGCAGCCAAGATCACGGGGGAGGGCCAGGGGAGACCCAGTACTTC. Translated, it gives CASSQDHGGGPGETQYF.